One and the same sample provided the 32 T cell receptor beta chains below, sequenced in a study of patients with pleural tuberculosis. One entry per CDR3 protein results from TCRdb running MiXCR on the reads. Seen here are 29,000 or so distinct CDR3 sequences, 15% to 20% observed once, and the top ten hold about 4%. The sequenced sample consisted of peripheral blood. The receptors stem from a human donor with pleural tuberculosis.

In the case of this clonotype: This may be a read error, as it is one base from a much larger clone. V is TRBV19 and J is TRBJ1-4; D gene ambiguous. The CDR3 is 15 residues long. The germline V gene has CDR1 LNHDA and CDR2 SQIVND (reference sequence). The V and J ends lost 5 bases and 0 bases respectively, with 10 bases between them. The CDR3 sequence is CASSAEAATNEKLFF. In nucleotides, the CDR3 is TGTGCCAGTAGTGCGGAGGCTGCAACTAATGAAAAACTGTTTTTT.

A few counts support this clonotype. The chain couples TRBV5-1 to TRBJ2-1; the match to TRBD1 covers 9 bases. The ends lost 0 bases at V and 9 bases at J; junction bases unmatched: 10. CDR1 is SGHRS and CDR2 is YFSETQ in the germline V gene. CDR3 size: 16 residues. CDR3 DNA sequence: TGCGCCAGCAGCTTGGTCCCGGGACAGGGCCTCGGTGAGCAGTTCTTC. This encodes CASSLVPGQGLGEQFF. Full variable domain (remainder filled in from reference TRBV5-1 and TRBJ2-1): KAGVTQTPRYLIKTRGQQVTLSCSPISGHRSVSWYQQTPGQGLQFLFEYFSETQRNKGNFPGRFSGRQFSNSRSEMNVSTLELGDSALYLCASSLVPGQGLGEQFFGPGTRLTVL.

V usage is TRBV12-3 or TRBV12-4 and J usage is TRBJ2-1, with 7 bases lining up with TRBD1. The CDR3 runs 13 residues. V was clipped by 6 bases and J by 13 bases; unmatched bases: 12. CDR3 sequence (DNA): TGTGCCAGCAGCCCCCCGACAGGGACAAAACAGTTCTTC. This gives the protein CASSPPTGTKQFF.

This rearrangement joins TRBV19 to TRBJ1-6; D not resolved. The germline V gene has CDR1 LNHDA and CDR2 SQIVND (reference sequence). The CDR3 covers 15 residues. Trimming took off 5 bases at V and 6 bases at J, with 14 bases between the two ends. CDR3 loop: CASSPRTSGNSPLHF. The CDR3 DNA reads TGTGCCAGTAGTCCGCGGACTTCGGGTAATTCACCCCTCCACTTT.

This clonotype appeared many times. V and J are TRBV4-2 and TRBJ2-7; 9 bases agree with TRBD2. With V trimmed by 6 bases and J by 6 bases, 9 bases remained unmatched. CDR1 is LGHNA and CDR2 is YNFKEQ in the germline V gene. The CDR3 covers 14 residues. The CDR3 region is CASSPLAGSSEQYF. Written as DNA, the CDR3 is TGTGCCAGCAGTCCCCTAGCGGGATCGAGCGAGCAGTACTTC.

This clonotype was recorded at least ten times. The junction departs from the called germline gene at one end, perhaps through a read error. This chain joins TRBV6-2 or TRBV6-3 and TRBJ2-7; D gene unclear. The CDR3 totals 11 residues. The germline V gene encodes CDR1 MNHEY and CDR2 SVGEGT. CDR3 sequence: CASSYSSEQYF. As DNA, the CDR3 is TGTGCCAGCAGTTACTCCTCCGAGCAGTACTTC.

This clonotype was found many times. V is TRBV29-1 and J is TRBJ2-7, with TRBD1 identical over 8 bases. From germline, CDR1 is SQVTM and CDR2 ANQGSEA. V lost 6 bases to trimming and J lost 5 bases; unmatched junction nucleotides: 12. The CDR3 is 14 residues long. The CDR3 bases are TGCAGCGTCCCCTTATCCGACAGGGGCCACGAGCAGTACTTC. It codes for CSVPLSDRGHEQYF.

Of note for this clonotype: The germline gene is not matched at one end of the junction; a read error may be the cause. V gene TRBV12-3 or TRBV12-4 combines with J gene TRBJ1-5; D gene unclear. The CDR3 spans 15 residues. The CDR3 loop is CASSFRADSNQLQHF. CDR3 bases: TGTGCCAGCAGTTTCCGCGCGGATAGCAATCAGCTCCAGCATTTT.

The sample holds many counts of this clonotype. This chain connects TRBV20-1 to TRBJ1-1; 7 nucleotides match TRBD1. The CDR3 runs 11 residues. Trimming cost V 5 bases and J 8 bases; bases outside gene matches: 5. Germline lookup yields CDR1 DFQATT and CDR2 SNEGSKA (reference sequence). CDR3 loop: CSASSGGEAFF. For the CDR3, the DNA is TGCAGTGCTTCTTCAGGGGGAGAAGCTTTCTTT.

This clonotype is labeled medium-sized (0.01 to 0.1%). The rearrangement joins TRBV15 to TRBJ1-1; D is ambiguous. Germline loops: CDR1 LNHNV, CDR2 YYDKDF (reference sequence). CDR3 size: 14 residues. With 0 bases removed from V and 0 bases from J, the gap between germline ends came to 5 bases. DNA of the CDR3: TGTGCCACCAGCAGAGATCGATTGAACACTGAAGCTTTCTTT. Its protein product is CATSRDRLNTEAFF.

About this clonotype itself: A much larger clone differs from this one at a single base, so this may be a read error. The CDR3 loop is CSVRERREEAQYF. CDR3 nucleotides: TGCAGCGTTCGGGAGAGACGCGAAGAGGCCCAGTACTTC. The V call is TRBV29-1, the J call TRBJ2-5, with D possibly TRBD2 on 6 matching bases. The germline CDR1 and CDR2 sequences are SQVTM and ANQGSEA. The CDR3 is 13 residues long.

The chain employs TRBV11-3 and TRBJ2-1; TRBD1 matches 11 bases. V was clipped by 1 base and J by 5 bases; unmatched bases: 7. Germline lookup yields CDR1 SGHNT and CDR2 YENEEA. The CDR3 spans 17 residues. CDR3 nucleotides: TGTGCCAGCAGCTTAGGTGGGGGACAGGGGGTTCACAATGAGCAGTTCTTC. This translates into CASSLGGGQGVHNEQFF. The full variable domain, completed using reference TRBV11-3 and TRBJ2-1, is EAGVVQSPRYKIIEKKQPVAFWCNPISGHNTLYWYLQNLGQGPELLIRYENEEAVDDSQLPKDRFSAERLKGVDSTLKIQPAELGDSAVYLCASSLGGGQGVHNEQFFGPGTRLTVL.

This clonotype was counted at least ten times. This sequence joins TRBV19 and TRBJ2-7; 10 positions match TRBD1. The germline gives CDR1 LNHDA, CDR2 SQIVND (reference sequence). The CDR3 is made up of 14 amino acids. The J segment lost 6 bases and the V segment lost 3 bases, leaving 5 bases of the junction unmatched. CDR3 amino acids: CASSMDRGFGEQYF. The DNA for the CDR3 is TGTGCCAGTAGTATGGACAGGGGGTTCGGCGAGCAGTACTTC.

This clonotype was recorded many times. V usage is TRBV11-2 and J usage is TRBJ1-2; D gene uncertain. The V and J ends lost 5 bases and 3 bases respectively, with 19 bases between them. The CDR3 totals 16 residues. Germline CDR1 reads SGHAT; CDR2 reads FQNNGV. The CDR3 here is CASSLLASGKDYGYTF. DNA of the CDR3: TGTGCCAGCAGCCTCCTAGCGTCGGGAAAGGACTATGGCTACACCTTC.

This clonotype was seen repeatedly, ten times or more. The rearrangement links TRBV12-3 or TRBV12-4 to TRBJ2-5; D is possibly TRBD2 (5 bases). Trimming pared 6 bases from V and 3 bases from J, leaving 11 bases between. The CDR3 sequence is 13 residues long. The CDR3 nucleotides read TGTGCCAGCAGCCGGGGTTACGAAGAGACCCAGTACTTC. Protein sequence: CASSRGYEETQYF.

This chain connects TRBV20-1 to TRBJ1-1; perhaps TRBD1 as D (5 bases). This CDR3 contains 13 residues. The V end lost 2 bases, the J end lost 4 bases, and 11 bases lay between the germline ends. The germline V gene has CDR1 DFQATT and CDR2 SNEGSKA (reference sequence). DNA for the CDR3: TGCAGTGCTAGACAGGAGGGGATCACTGAAGCTTTCTTT. Protein product: CSARQEGITEAFF.

This clonotype was seen repeatedly, ten times or more. The genes are TRBV25-1 and TRBJ2-5, with 9 bases aligning to TRBD1. After removal of 4 bases from V and 5 bases from J, the junction contained 5 bases not matched to a gene. The CDR3 consists of 14 residues. CDR1 and CDR2 (germline): MGHDK, SYGVNS. DNA for the CDR3: TGTGCCAGCAGTGCACGGACAGGGGACGAGACCCAGTACTTC. As protein: CASSARTGDETQYF.

The chain joins TRBV6-1 to TRBJ2-7; the match to TRBD2 covers 10 bases. CDR1 MNHNS and CDR2 SASEGT come from the germline V gene. CDR3 length: 14 residues. The ends lost 7 bases at V and 9 bases at J; junction bases unmatched: 12. CDR3 loop: CASTRTSGSHGQYF. The CDR3 coding sequence is TGTGCCAGCACTCGGACTAGCGGCTCCCACGGGCAGTACTTC.

This clonotype has a count of ten or more. The V and J genes are TRBV30 and TRBJ1-5; 7 nucleotides match TRBD1. The J segment lost 0 bases and the V segment lost 2 bases, leaving 7 bases of the junction unmatched. Germline V lookup: CDR1 GTSNPN, CDR2 SVGIG (reference sequence). The CDR3 extends over 16 amino acids. The CDR3: CAWSTPRGYSNQPQHF. The CDR3 DNA reads as TGTGCCTGGAGTACCCCCAGGGGGTATAGCAATCAGCCCCAGCATTTT.

This clonotype was counted many times. This rearrangement joins TRBV4-1 to TRBJ1-2; D unclear. V dropped 1 base and J dropped 7 bases, with 10 bases sitting between them. The CDR3 is 13 residues long. CDR1 MGHRA and CDR2 YSYEKL come from the germline V gene. DNA of the CDR3: TGCGCCAGCAGCCAAGTATGGAGCGGTGGCTACACCTTC. Encoded protein: CASSQVWSGGYTF.

In its sample, this clonotype was seen many times. The chain combines TRBV30 with TRBJ1-1; D is undetermined. V dropped 5 bases and J dropped 6 bases, with 13 bases sitting between them. This CDR3 contains 12 residues. Germline V CDR1 and CDR2: GTSNPN, SVGIG (reference sequence). CDR3 nucleotides: TGTGCCTGGGGTAGTTATGGGGCTGAAGCTTTCTTT. Translating gives CAWGSYGAEAFF.

In this sample, this clonotype is medium-sized. The V call is TRBV4-3, the J call TRBJ2-1; possible D gene TRBD1, 5 bases. V lost 0 bases and J lost 5, with 8 bases in between. The CDR3 is 14 amino acids. Germline V gene data show CDR1 as LGHNA and CDR2 as YSLEER. The CDR3 is CASSQEGVHNEQFF. The CDR3, as DNA: TGCGCCAGCAGCCAAGAAGGGGTACACAATGAGCAGTTCTTC.

As concerns this clonotype: Sequence at one end of the junction differs from germline and may be a read error. The CDR3 coding sequence is TGTGCCAGCCGTGAGGCGGGGGGCGAGCAGTACTTC. This sequence encodes CASREAGGEQYF. The chain joins TRBV6-1 to TRBJ2-7, with TRBD2 identical over 8 bases. CDR1 MNHNS and CDR2 SASEGT come from the germline V gene. This CDR3 spans 12 amino acids.

This clonotype is medium-sized within its sample. The J gene is TRBJ2-1, the V gene TRBV5-1, with 11 bases matching TRBD2. With V trimmed by 3 bases and J by 5 bases, 7 bases remained unmatched. The germline CDR1 and CDR2 sequences are SGHRS and YFSETQ. CDR3 length equals 16 residues. CDR3 DNA: TGCGCCAGCAGCTCCGAGGGACTAGCGGATGACAATGAGCAGTTCTTC. It encodes CASSSEGLADDNEQFF.

In this sample, this clonotype is medium-sized. The V gene is TRBV27, the J gene TRBJ2-1; perhaps TRBD2 as D (6 bases). Trimming took 11 bases from V and 1 from J, leaving 18 bases between them. CDR3 size: 15 residues. Germline V gene sequence: CDR1 MNHEY, CDR2 SMNVEV (reference sequence). The CDR3, as DNA: TGTGCCGCATTCGGAGGGCCGTTGTCCTACAATGAGCAGTTCTTC. Its translation is CAAFGGPLSYNEQFF.

At least ten counts were recorded for this clonotype. The genes are TRBV12-3 or TRBV12-4 and TRBJ2-2; 8 bases match TRBD2. The CDR3 contains 15 residues. V dropped 3 bases and J dropped 7; count of bases not matched to a gene: 7. CDR3 residues: CASSFEAGVDGELFF. The CDR3 region has the DNA TGTGCCAGCAGTTTCGAAGCGGGGGTTGACGGGGAGCTGTTTTTT.

This clonotype was counted at least ten times. In DNA, the CDR3 is TGTGCCAGTAGTAATCGAGACAGGGCAACCTACGAGCAGTACTTC. Protein: CASSNRDRATYEQYF. The V gene is TRBV19, the J gene TRBJ2-7, with 7 bases fitting TRBD1. CDR3 length: 15 amino acids. The V gene end was trimmed by 4 bases and the J gene end by 2 bases; junction bases not matched to a gene: 8. The V gene's germline CDR1 is LNHDA and CDR2 SQIVND (reference sequence).

The DNA for the CDR3 is TGCGCCAGCACCAGGGGACTAGCGGCCAACAATGAGCAGTTCTTC. Protein sequence: CASTRGLAANNEQFF. This chain joins TRBV4-3 and TRBJ2-1; TRBD2 agrees at 11 bases. The CDR3 is 15 amino acids. With 7 bases clipped from V and 5 bases from J, the junction kept 7 bases outside the gene matches. The germline CDR1 and CDR2 sequences are LGHNA and YSLEER.

Ten or more counts support this clonotype. This sequence joins TRBV3-1 and TRBJ2-3, with 10 bases that match TRBD2. The CDR3 is made up of 14 amino acids. Germline V lookup: CDR1 LGHDT, CDR2 YNNKEL (reference sequence). V was pared by 3 bases and J by 3 bases, with 0 bases of the junction left unmatched. The chain's CDR3 is CASSQTSGTDTQYF. Written as DNA, the CDR3 is TGTGCCAGCAGCCAGACTAGCGGGACAGATACGCAGTATTTT.

Ten or more counts support this clonotype. The V and J genes are TRBV24-1 and TRBJ2-1; TRBD1 agrees at 8 bases. J lost 3 bases, V lost 4 bases, and 7 bases had no gene match. Germline-derived CDR1 and CDR2 are KGHDR and SFDVKD. The CDR3 is made up of 16 amino acids. The CDR3 loop is CATSEPGTGNYNEQFF. The CDR3 DNA is TGTGCCACCAGTGAACCAGGGACAGGAAACTACAATGAGCAGTTCTTC.

In its sample, this clonotype was seen many times. The V call is TRBV5-4, the J call TRBJ1-4; D possibly corresponds to TRBD1 (5 bases). This CDR3 contains 14 residues. V was cut by 4 bases and J by 8 bases, with 15 bases left in between. Per the germline V gene, CDR1 is SGHNT and CDR2 is YYREEE (reference sequence). In nucleotides, the CDR3 is TGTGCCAGCAGCCCAGGGACCGCTGGCGAAAAACTGTTTTTT. The encoded protein is CASSPGTAGEKLFF.

This clonotype was counted ten times or more. The chain carries TRBV14 and TRBJ1-1; no clear D gene. Looked up from germline, CDR1 is SGHDN and CDR2 is FVKESK. The V end was cut by 0 bases, the J end by 6 bases, with 8 bases between. This CDR3 comprises 13 residues. The CDR3 sequence is CASSQDSRAEAFF. CDR3 coding DNA: TGTGCCAGCAGCCAAGATTCAAGGGCTGAAGCTTTCTTT. Looking up the rest from reference TRBV14 and TRBJ1-1 gives the full variable domain: EAGVTQFPSHSVIEKGQTVTLRCDPISGHDNLYWYRRVMGKEIKFLLHFVKESKQDESGMPNNRFLAERTGGTYSTLKVQPAELEDSGVYFCASSQDSRAEAFFGQGTRLTVV.